Described below is a single TCR beta chain sequence and its context. Its antigen is currently unknown. Semi-nested PCR with Nested Universal Primer A followed constant-region reverse priming of full-length variable regions. TCRdb re-called the 5' RACE reads with MiXCR, one entry per CDR3 protein. The sample contains over 25,000 distinct CDR3 sequences, 25% to 30% of which appear only once. The sorted Tregs were CD4+CD25+CD127-/low cells. Study-wide results and limits: Tumor memory CD4+ T cell TCR gene usage clustered with blood and lymph node memory CD4+ cells and lymph node naive CD4+ cells. Greatest tumor Treg TCR overlap was with tumor naive CD4+ cells.

This CDR3 is 15 amino acids long. Looked up from germline, CDR1 is SGHRS and CDR2 is YFSETQ. Deletions cut 2 bases from V and 3 bases from J, with 14 bases between. This TCR was recovered from a female donor with breast cancer. Sequencing used tumor-infiltrating Tregs sorted from the breast tumor. The chain carries TRBV5-1 and TRBJ2-5; the D gene is possibly TRBD1 (5 bases). DNA of the CDR3: TGCGCCAGCAGCTTCTCAGGGTTTGGTGAAGAGACCCAGTACTTC. Translating gives CASSFSGFGEETQYF.